The next 32 T cell receptor beta chains were all read from a single sample in a study of blood T cell repertoires in COVID-19. TCRdb keeps only in-frame clones here, not all; method: immunoSEQ multiplex PCR. The sample contains approximately 300,000 clones, under 90% of which appear only once. Sample: PBMCs or T cells enriched from blood (not recorded which). All receptors derive from a man in his sixties who had recovered from COVID-19.

This chain uses TRBV7-2 with TRBJ2-5, with 14 bases aligning to TRBD2. The junction had 7 bases not matched to a gene; V was cut back by 3 bases and J by 7 bases. CDR3 length: 16 amino acids. The V gene's germline CDR1 is SGHTA and CDR2 FQGNSA. For the CDR3, the DNA is TGTGCCAGCAGCTTCGGGACTAGCGGGAGAAGGGGGACCCAGTACTTC. It is translated as CASSFGTSGRRGTQYF.

V and J are TRBV5-1 and TRBJ2-1; D possibly corresponds to TRBD1 (6 bases). Trimming took off 4 bases at V and 6 bases at J, with 17 bases between the two ends. Germline assignment: CDR1 SGHRS and CDR2 YFSETQ. CDR3 size: 15 residues. The DNA for the CDR3 is TGCGCCAGCAGCGGCCCGGGACACAGCATCAATGAGCAGTTCTTC. It encodes CASSGPGHSINEQFF.

The genes are TRBV5-5 and TRBJ1-5, with 7 nucleotides matching TRBD1. This CDR3 comprises 17 residues. The germline CDR1 and CDR2 sequences are SGHKS and YYEKEE (reference sequence). V trimming: 5 bases; J trimming: 0 bases; junction bases outside the gene matches: 11. CDR3 bases: TGTGCCAGCAGTTCTTACCGCAGACAGGGTAGCAATCAGCCCCAGCATTTT. Translation: CASSSYRRQGSNQPQHF.

This clone has a single count. The rearrangement joins TRBV11-2 to TRBJ2-3, with TRBD1 identical over 10 bases. Germline lookup yields CDR1 SGHAT and CDR2 FQNNGV. This CDR3 spans 16 amino acids. V gave up 5 bases and J gave up 4 bases; unmatched junction bases: 9. The CDR3 loop is CASSHRQGAFPDTQYF. Here the CDR3 DNA reads TGTGCCAGCAGCCACAGACAGGGGGCGTTTCCAGATACGCAGTATTTT.

The J gene is TRBJ2-7, the V gene TRBV29-1, with D maybe TRBD2 (6 bases). Germline assignment: CDR1 SQVTM and CDR2 ANQGSEA. The CDR3 spans 12 residues. The ends were cut back, 4 bases at V and 3 bases at J, with 10 bases in the middle. The CDR3 region has the DNA TGCAGCGTTGGGGGAGGCAACTACGAGCAGTACTTC. Protein: CSVGGGNYEQYF.

The chain has TRBV28 and TRBJ1-1; 10 bases fit TRBD1. V was pared by 4 bases and J by 0 bases, with 5 bases of the junction left unmatched. Germline loops: CDR1 MDHEN, CDR2 SYDVKM. The CDR3 is 16 residues long. This CDR3 reads CASSSRQGAMNTEAFF. In DNA form, the CDR3 reads TGTGCCAGCAGTTCTAGACAGGGGGCAATGAACACTGAAGCTTTCTTT.

V is TRBV6-5 and J is TRBJ2-3; tentatively, D is TRBD2 (6 bases). There are 15 residues in the CDR3. V was shortened by 1 base and J by 8 bases, with 16 bases between the two germline ends. Germline V gives CDR1 MNHEY, CDR2 SVGAGI. The CDR3 DNA reads TGTGCCAGCAGTTACTTAGCGGAGAGGGGTTCTACGCAGTATTTT. Protein: CASSYLAERGSTQYF.

This chain's CDR3 is CASSLGPTSGMTDTQYF. CDR3 in DNA: TGCGCCAGCAGCTTGGGGCCGACTAGCGGGATGACAGATACGCAGTATTTT. The V and J genes are TRBV5-1 and TRBJ2-3, with TRBD2 matching 11 bases. Germline CDR1 is SGHRS and CDR2 is YFSETQ. This CDR3 region has 17 residues. Losses at the gene ends were 0 bases for V and 3 bases for J; bases not matched to a gene: 6.

The CDR3 coding sequence is TGTGCCACCAGTGACCCCAGGGGGCGAGGGGCCAAAAACATTCAGTACTTC. Translating it yields CATSDPRGRGAKNIQYF. V is TRBV24-1 and J is TRBJ2-4; TRBD1 agrees at 8 bases. The V and J ends lost 4 bases and 1 base, in that order; junction bases with no gene match: 8. The CDR3 totals 17 residues. The germline gives CDR1 KGHDR, CDR2 SFDVKD.

The V call is TRBV27, the J call TRBJ2-4, with 7 bases lining up with TRBD1. Trimming at V came to 1 base and at J to 8 bases, leaving 5 bases not matched to a gene. The length of the CDR3 is 14 residues. CDR1 and CDR2 from the germline V gene are MNHEY and SMNVEV (reference sequence). DNA for the CDR3: TGTGCCAGCAGTTTATTGAACAGGGGAGACATTCAGTACTTC. Residues: CASSLLNRGDIQYF.

This chain links TRBV14 with TRBJ2-1; 13 bases map to TRBD2. The length of the CDR3 is 20 residues. V lost 2 bases to trimming and J lost 0 bases; unmatched junction nucleotides: 10. Germline V gene lookup returns CDR1 SGHDN and CDR2 FVKESK. In nucleotides, the CDR3 is TGTGCCAGCAGCCAATCGGGACTAGCGGGAAACCCAAGCTCCTACAATGAGCAGTTCTTC. Encoded protein: CASSQSGLAGNPSSYNEQFF.

This clone was seen only a few times. The V call is TRBV25-1, the J call TRBJ1-1, with 7 bases lining up with TRBD1. The CDR3 loop spans 14 amino acids. With V trimmed by 3 bases and J by 4 bases, 5 bases remained unmatched. Looked up from germline, CDR1 is MGHDK and CDR2 is SYGVNS. The CDR3 nucleotides read TGTGCCAGCAGTGACTCTCAGGGGGGCACTGAAGCTTTCTTT. Translation: CASSDSQGGTEAFF.

V and J are TRBV28 and TRBJ1-1; D is unresolved. CDR1 and CDR2 (germline): MDHEN, SYDVKM. Trimming removed 6 bases from V and 1 base from J, with 12 bases in between. The CDR3 is made up of 14 amino acids. CDR3 sequence (DNA): TGTGCCAGCAGCCTAGGACTGGCGAACACTGAAGCTTTCTTT. Protein: CASSLGLANTEAFF.

This chain links TRBV30 with TRBJ1-2, with TRBD1 matching 9 bases. Germline lookup yields CDR1 GTSNPN and CDR2 SVGIG (reference sequence). Unmatched junction bases numbered 4, after V lost 1 base and J lost 7 bases. The CDR3 has 13 amino acids. The CDR3 loop is CAWSGQGVSGYTF. The CDR3 DNA reads as TGTGCCTGGAGTGGACAGGGGGTTAGTGGCTACACCTTC. The full variable domain, rest sourced from reference TRBV30 and TRBJ1-2, is SQTIHQWPATLVQPVGSPLSLECTVEGTSNPNLYWYRQAAGRGLQLLFYSVGIGQISSEVPQNLSASRPQDRQFILSSKKLLLSDSGFYLCAWSGQGVSGYTFGSGTRLTVV.

This rearrangement joins TRBV7-3 to TRBJ1-4; perhaps TRBD1 as D (5 bases). This CDR3 is built from 15 residues. Trimming left V 0 bases short and J 7 bases short, with 12 bases between. The germline gives CDR1 SGHTA, CDR2 FQGTGA. The CDR3 protein is CASSLTRGVGEKLFF. The CDR3, as DNA: TGTGCCAGCAGCTTAACAAGGGGTGTCGGTGAAAAACTGTTTTTT.

The V gene is TRBV7-2, the J gene TRBJ2-2; TRBD1 agrees at 9 bases. There are 15 residues in the CDR3. In germline, CDR1 is SGHTA, CDR2 FQGNSA. V gave up 5 bases and J gave up 4 bases; unmatched junction bases: 5. The CDR3 reads CASSPQTGGTGELFF. DNA of the CDR3: TGTGCCAGCAGCCCCCAGACAGGGGGCACCGGGGAGCTGTTTTTT.

The rearrangement links TRBV12-5 to TRBJ1-1; D is uncertain. Per the germline V gene, CDR1 is LGHNT and CDR2 is FRNRAP. This CDR3 region has 13 residues. V lost 5 bases to trimming and J lost 1 base, with 8 bases between them. The CDR3 reads CASGLARNTEAFF. Here the CDR3 DNA reads TGTGCTAGTGGTCTTGCCAGGAACACTGAAGCTTTCTTT.

This chain links TRBV29-1 with TRBJ2-2, with 11 bases fitting TRBD1. Germline trimming cut 2 bases from V and 6 bases from J; bases unmatched to any gene: 5. Germline loops: CDR1 SQVTM, CDR2 ANQGSEA. The CDR3 sequence is 15 residues long. The CDR3 reads CSVEHRTGGSGELFF. The CDR3 region has the DNA TGCAGCGTTGAACACAGGACAGGGGGCTCCGGGGAGCTGTTTTTT.

Of note for this clone: Other DNA variants within this sample encode the same CDR3. This chain uses TRBV5-1 with TRBJ2-5; D possibly corresponds to TRBD2 (5 bases). The CDR3 runs to 14 residues. V was pared by 0 bases and J by 2 bases, with 8 bases between. The germline V gene has CDR1 SGHRS and CDR2 YFSETQ. The CDR3 bases are TGCGCCAGCAGCTTGGGCGGGTTACAAGAGACCCAGTACTTC. Translated, it gives CASSLGGLQETQYF.

The rearrangement joins TRBV9 to TRBJ2-3, with 7 bases matching TRBD2. The junction had 7 bases not matched to a gene; V was cut back by 3 bases and J by 0 bases. From germline, CDR1 is SGDLS and CDR2 YYNGEE. The CDR3 has 16 amino acids. CDR3 DNA sequence: TGTGCCAGCAGCGATGGACTAGGGATTAGCACAGATACGCAGTATTTT. It specifies CASSDGLGISTDTQYF.

The rearrangement uses TRBV18 and TRBJ1-2; no definite D call. V lost 2 bases to trimming and J lost 5 bases, with 9 bases between them. The CDR3 sequence is 13 residues long. CDR1 and CDR2 (germline): KGHSH, LQKENI. The chain's CDR3 is CASSPLAGYGYTF. The CDR3 region has the DNA TGTGCCAGCTCACCATTGGCGGGTTATGGCTACACCTTC.

V is TRBV19 and J is TRBJ1-5; TRBD1 agrees at 7 bases. Germline CDR1 LNHDA, CDR2 SQIVND (reference sequence). The V segment lost 5 bases and the J segment 11 bases; nucleotides outside the gene matches: 15. The CDR3 length is 15 residues. The CDR3 spells CASSVGQPGSSTQHF. The CDR3 nucleotides are TGTGCCAGTAGTGTGGGACAGCCGGGATCCTCGACCCAGCATTTT.

The chain joins TRBV27 to TRBJ2-7; TRBD1 might be the D (5 bases). From germline, CDR1 is MNHEY and CDR2 SMNVEV (reference sequence). This CDR3 is built from 15 residues. V was shortened by 5 bases and J by 3 bases, with 17 bases between the two germline ends. CDR3 residues: CASSPSSAGHYEQYF. CDR3 nucleotides: TGTGCCAGCAGTCCCAGCAGTGCCGGACACTACGAGCAGTACTTC.

The J gene is TRBJ1-1, the V gene TRBV18; D possibly corresponds to TRBD1 (6 bases). Trimming took 3 bases from V and 1 from J, leaving 21 bases between them. Germline lookup yields CDR1 KGHSH and CDR2 LQKENI. CDR3 length: 18 residues. CDR3 amino acids: CASSPIRTVQTKNTEAFF. The DNA for the CDR3 is TGTGCCAGCTCACCTATAAGGACAGTACAGACCAAGAACACTGAAGCTTTCTTT.

The V call is TRBV5-1, the J call TRBJ2-1, with D possibly matching TRBD2 (5 bases). V lost 4 bases and J 3 bases, leaving 11 bases between the germline ends. Germline CDR1 reads SGHRS; CDR2 reads YFSETQ. This CDR3 has 14 residues. The chain's CDR3 is CASSGELDYNEQFF. CDR3 in DNA: TGCGCCAGCAGCGGGGAACTAGACTACAATGAGCAGTTCTTC.

The CDR3 nucleotides read TGTGCCAGCTCACTAGGGACAGGAGAGAACGAAAAACTGTTTTTT. Protein product: CASSLGTGENEKLFF. The rearrangement joins TRBV18 to TRBJ1-4; TRBD1 aligns across 8 bases. The V gene's germline CDR1 is KGHSH and CDR2 LQKENI. Trimming at V came to 4 bases and at J to 8 bases, leaving 9 bases not matched to a gene. The CDR3 runs 15 residues.

This rearrangement joins TRBV6-2 or TRBV6-3 to TRBJ1-1; 7 positions agree with TRBD1. The V gene's germline CDR1 is MNHEY and CDR2 SVGEGT. V dropped 5 bases and J dropped 6; count of bases not matched to a gene: 6. The CDR3 has 13 residues. This CDR3 reads CASSRQGRSEAFF. In nucleotides, the CDR3 is TGTGCCAGCAGTCGACAGGGAAGGTCTGAAGCTTTCTTT.

The chain joins TRBV5-5 to TRBJ2-6; no reliable D call. The germline V gene has CDR1 SGHKS and CDR2 YYEKEE (reference sequence). V shed 2 bases and J shed 3 bases, with 12 bases lying between them. The CDR3 is made up of 16 amino acids. The CDR3, as DNA: TGTGCCAGCAGCTTAAATTTTGTCGGTGGGGCCAACGTCCTGACTTTC. It encodes CASSLNFVGGANVLTF.

The rearrangement links TRBV19 to TRBJ1-6, with D unresolved. Germline CDR1 LNHDA, CDR2 SQIVND (reference sequence). This CDR3 has 14 residues. The V gene lost 2 bases and the J gene lost 0 bases, with 2 bases spanning the gap. CDR3 sequence reads: CASSIRSYNSPLHF. In DNA, the CDR3 is TGTGCCAGTAGTATACGCTCCTATAATTCACCCCTCCACTTT.

On this clone itself: The germline gene is not matched at one end of the junction; a read error may be the cause. The rearrangement links TRBV28 to TRBJ2-7, with 7 bases aligning to TRBD1. CDR1 and CDR2 from the germline V gene are MDHEN and SYDVKM. The CDR3 runs to 14 residues. The CDR3 DNA is TGTGCCAGCAATCGGGGACAGCCGTCCTCCGAGCAGTACTTC. It is translated as CASNRGQPSSEQYF.

This sequence joins TRBV28 and TRBJ2-2; 7 bases line up with TRBD1. This CDR3 spans 16 amino acids. From germline, CDR1 is MDHEN and CDR2 SYDVKM. V lost 1 base to trimming and J lost 4 bases; unmatched junction nucleotides: 6. The CDR3 is CASSLLMAGGTGELFF. CDR3 coding DNA: TGTGCCAGCAGTTTATTAATGGCAGGGGGCACCGGGGAGCTGTTTTTT.

The chain has TRBV3-1 (or the pseudogene TRBV3-2) and TRBJ2-2; 7 bases map to TRBD2. The germline gives CDR1 LGHDT, CDR2 YNNKEL (reference sequence). The CDR3 contains 15 residues. The V segment lost 2 bases and the J segment 7 bases; nucleotides outside the gene matches: 7. The DNA for the CDR3 is TGTGCCAGCAGCCAAAGAAAAGGGAGGGACGGGGAGCTGTTTTTT. Translating gives CASSQRKGRDGELFF.